These 17 T cell receptor beta chains share one sample of origin, sequenced in a study of T cells in Graves' hyperthyroidism and ophthalmopathy. RNA transcripts provided the source from which TCR beta CDR3 regions were amplified. HTBI primers were the set used in a first-round RT-PCR of the TCR CDR3. TCRdb fed the multiplex PCR reads into MiXCR, producing one record per CDR3 protein. The sample has around 340,000 distinct CDR3 sequences; 15% to 20% are singletons. Sequenced input: blood. Receptors originate from a woman aged 45-65 years with Graves' hyperthyroidism.

The sample holds a few counts of this clonotype. This chain connects TRBV10-3 to TRBJ2-3; D call uncertain. The germline gives CDR1 ENHRY, CDR2 SYGVKD. This CDR3 contains 12 residues. The germline V and J ends were trimmed by 5 bases and 4 bases, with 7 bases remaining between them. CDR3 DNA sequence: TGTGCCATCAGTAGTGTTGCAGATACGCAGTATTTT. Protein: CAISSVADTQYF.

The table lists this clonotype with a few counts. The CDR3 region is CASSLGGHSNEKLFF. As DNA, the CDR3 is TGTGCCAGCAGCTTAGGAGGGCACAGTAATGAAAAACTGTTTTTT. The chain is built from TRBV7-9 and TRBJ1-4; the D is unclear. The CDR3 totals 15 residues. The V gene lost 1 base and the J gene lost 4 bases, with 10 bases spanning the gap. Germline CDR1 reads SEHNR; CDR2 reads FQNEAQ (reference sequence). The entire variable domain, with the rest obtained from reference TRBV7-9 and TRBJ1-4, is as follows: DTGVSQNPRHKITKRGQNVTFRCDPISEHNRLYWYRQTLGQGPEFLTYFQNEAQLEKSRLLSDRFSAERPKGSFSTLEIQRTEQGDSAMYLCASSLGGHSNEKLFFGSGTQLSVL.

The table lists this clonotype with many counts. The chain carries TRBV5-1 and TRBJ2-1; 7 nucleotides line up with TRBD1. After removal of 6 bases from V and 1 base from J, the junction contained 16 bases not matched to a gene. There are 18 residues in the CDR3. Germline V gene data show CDR1 as SGHRS and CDR2 as YFSETQ. This chain's CDR3 is CASKYRFTGVPSYNEQFF. DNA of the CDR3: TGCGCCAGCAAGTACCGTTTTACAGGGGTTCCGTCCTACAATGAGCAGTTCTTC. Full variable domain (missing parts from reference TRBV5-1 and TRBJ2-1): KAGVTQTPRYLIKTRGQQVTLSCSPISGHRSVSWYQQTPGQGLQFLFEYFSETQRNKGNFPGRFSGRQFSNSRSEMNVSTLELGDSALYLCASKYRFTGVPSYNEQFFGPGTRLTVL.

The chain uses TRBV19 and TRBJ1-5; D call uncertain. V was cut by 0 bases and J by 9 bases, with 12 bases left in between. CDR3 size: 14 residues. Per the germline V gene, CDR1 is LNHDA and CDR2 is SQIVND (reference sequence). CDR3 residues: CASSIDPGWRPQHF. The CDR3 DNA sequence: TGTGCCAGTAGTATAGACCCCGGATGGAGGCCCCAGCATTTT.

The rearrangement uses TRBV25-1 and TRBJ1-1; the D is unclear. The CDR3 is 15 residues long. CDR1 is MGHDK, CDR2 SYGVNS, per germline. Trimming cost V 2 bases and J 0 bases, with 10 bases left between them. The CDR3 is CASSEPGRLNTEAFF. CDR3 in DNA: TGTGCCAGCAGTGAACCGGGGAGATTGAACACTGAAGCTTTCTTT. Variable domain in full (rest from reference TRBV25-1 and TRBJ1-1): EADIYQTPRYLVIGTGKKITLECSQTMGHDKMYWYQQDPGMELHLIHYSYGVNSTEKGDLSSESTVSRIRTEHFPLTLESARPSHTSQYLCASSEPGRLNTEAFFGQGTRLTVV.

J is TRBJ2-7 and V is TRBV11-2, with D tentatively TRBD1 (6 bases). The J call may be incorrect, as the DNA end agrees better with TRBJ2-1. CDR1 and CDR2 from the germline V gene are SGHAT and FQNNGV. This CDR3 comprises 13 residues. The CDR3 DNA reads TGTGCCAGCAGCCCCAGGGGCAGCTACGAGCAGTTCTTC. Translation gives CASSPRGSYEQFF.

This clonotype was counted ten times or more. The genes are TRBV20-1 and TRBJ2-1; 9 bases line up with TRBD2. V was clipped by 0 bases and J by 9 bases; unmatched bases: 9. The CDR3 is made up of 15 amino acids. Germline V lookup: CDR1 DFQATT, CDR2 SNEGSKA (reference sequence). As DNA, the CDR3 is TGCAGTGCTAGAGATGCCTCTAGCGGGAAGGGTGAGCAGTTCTTC. This translates into CSARDASSGKGEQFF.

The rearrangement joins TRBV7-9 to TRBJ2-4, with D maybe TRBD2 (6 bases). The length of the CDR3 is 19 residues. The V end lost 4 bases, the J end lost 2 bases, and 24 bases lay between the germline ends. Germline V gene lookup returns CDR1 SEHNR and CDR2 FQNEAQ (reference sequence). The CDR3: CASSYRPGLPGETKNIQYF. CDR3 sequence (DNA): TGTGCCAGCAGCTACAGGCCGGGACTCCCCGGGGAGACCAAAAACATTCAGTACTTC.

This clonotype appeared many times. The V call is TRBV11-2, the J call TRBJ2-5; TRBD1 matches 8 bases. V shed 5 bases, J shed 0 bases, and the junction held 8 bases outside the gene matches. The CDR3 consists of 16 residues. The germline gives CDR1 SGHAT, CDR2 FQNNGV. CDR3 in DNA: TGTGCCAGCAGCCCGGGACAGGCTTGGTACCAAGAGACCCAGTACTTC. It codes for CASSPGQAWYQETQYF.

Comment on this clonotype: A read error may be the cause here, since a much bigger clone is one base away. This chain links TRBV20-1 with TRBJ2-7; 8 bases line up with TRBD1. The CDR3 is made up of 14 amino acids. Germline V gene data show CDR1 as DFQATT and CDR2 as SNEGSKA (reference sequence). The V and J ends lost 0 bases and 5 bases, in that order; junction bases with no gene match: 6. The CDR3 region is CSAREDREWNEQYF. The DNA for the CDR3 is TGCAGTGCTAGAGAGGACAGGGAGTGGAACGAGCAGTACTTC.

The genes are TRBV5-8 and TRBJ1-5; D is perhaps TRBD1 (6 bases). Germline-derived CDR1 and CDR2 are SGHTS and YDEGEE. The CDR3 spans 15 residues. Trimming took 4 bases from V and 2 from J, leaving 13 bases between them. CDR3 in amino acids: CASSLDSLGNQPQHF. The DNA for the CDR3 is TGTGCCAGCAGCCTGGACAGCCTCGGCAATCAGCCCCAGCATTTT.

This rearrangement joins TRBV2 to TRBJ2-7; 8 nucleotides match TRBD2. This CDR3 contains 15 residues. J gave up 2 bases and V 8 bases, and 11 bases lay outside the gene matches. Per germline, CDR1 SNHLY and CDR2 FYNNEI. CDR3 in amino acids: CASRQRTSSTYEQYF. In nucleotides, the CDR3 is TGTGCCAGCCGACAGAGGACTAGCTCGACCTACGAGCAGTACTTC.

Many counts were recorded for this clonotype. The V gene is TRBV9, the J gene TRBJ2-7; D is perhaps TRBD1 (6 bases). Per germline, CDR1 SGDLS and CDR2 YYNGEE. V was trimmed by 3 bases and J by 2 bases, leaving 12 bases between them. CDR3 length: 14 residues. The CDR3 reads CASSAGQSTYEQYF. The CDR3 bases are TGTGCCAGCAGCGCCGGACAGAGTACCTACGAGCAGTACTTC.

Notes on this clonotype: One junction end does not reproduce the germline sequence, and a read error may be involved. This rearrangement joins TRBV27 to TRBJ2-3; D may be TRBD2 (5 bases). The germline V gene encodes CDR1 MNHEY and CDR2 SMNVEV (reference sequence). The CDR3 sequence is 14 residues long. The CDR3 sequence is CTSSRRRGTDTQYF. CDR3 DNA sequence: TGTACCAGCAGTCGACGGCGGGGCACAGATACGCAGTATTTT.

This clonotype was detected many times. The CDR3 is CASSSRTSGRFWDTQYF. DNA for the CDR3: TGTGCCAGCAGCTCCAGGACTAGCGGGAGGTTCTGGGATACGCAGTATTTT. The gene calls are TRBV11-1 and TRBJ2-3, with 14 nucleotides matching TRBD2. Germline loops: CDR1 SGHAT, CDR2 FQDESV (reference sequence). J gave up 6 bases and V 4 bases, and 9 bases lay outside the gene matches. There are 17 residues in the CDR3.

In its sample, this clonotype was seen many times. This sequence joins TRBV29-1 and TRBJ2-3; 14 bases line up with TRBD2. The CDR3 contains 16 residues. The germline V gene encodes CDR1 SQVTM and CDR2 ANQGSEA. V dropped 5 bases and J dropped 5; count of bases not matched to a gene: 9. CDR3 sequence: CSVSGTSGSSGDTQYF. CDR3 bases: TGCAGCGTTTCCGGGACTAGCGGGAGTTCGGGAGATACGCAGTATTTT.

The chain has TRBV19 and TRBJ1-6; a possible D gene is TRBD1 (5 bases). The V end lost 3 bases, the J end lost 10 bases, and 19 bases lay between the germline ends. Germline V gives CDR1 LNHDA, CDR2 SQIVND (reference sequence). CDR3 length: 16 residues. CDR3 amino acids: CASSILAGQGASPLHF. In DNA form, the CDR3 reads TGTGCCAGTAGTATTCTTGCGGGGCAGGGTGCATCACCCCTCCACTTT.